Listed here are 8 T cell receptor beta chains from one sample, sequenced in a study of breast tumors, draining lymph nodes, adjacent tissues listed by TCRdb under 2016. The lymph node samples were taken from the axillary draining lymph nodes of breast cancer patients. The library was obtained by multiplex PCR. The reads were generated on an Illumina HiSeq 2000. TCRdb's own reprocessing of the public reads used fastp at Q25 and MiXCR and kept productive beta chains. Entries are consolidated by CDR3 protein sequence, retaining the most common genes and DNA. The sample table records some 170,000 distinct CDR3 sequences; about 33% of these occur just once. The ten largest clones represent over 3.5% of the sample. Sample: axillary lymph node tissue. The receptors originated from a female donor with breast cancer. Some clones in this sample may be carry-over from other donors' samples.

Many counts were recorded for this clonotype. This rearrangement joins TRBV12-3 or TRBV12-4 to TRBJ1-4; possibly TRBD1 for D (6 bases). This CDR3 has 15 residues. Trimming took off 4 bases at V and 4 bases at J, with 13 bases between the two ends. In DNA, the CDR3 is TGTGCCAGCAGTTCCTCGGGCAGGGGTAATGAAAAACTGTTTTTT. Encoded protein: CASSSSGRGNEKLFF.

This clonotype was counted ten times or more. The chain links TRBV28 to TRBJ2-5; possible D gene TRBD1, 5 bases. The germline CDR1 and CDR2 sequences are MDHEN and SYDVKM. The V end lost 6 bases, the J end lost 6 bases, and 14 bases lay between the germline ends. The CDR3 runs to 13 residues. The CDR3 DNA reads TGTGCCAGCAGCGTGGGCAGGGCGAAGACCCAGTACTTC. This encodes CASSVGRAKTQYF.

This clonotype was detected many times. The chain uses TRBV3-1 and TRBJ1-3, with TRBD1 matching over 7 bases. The CDR3 has 15 residues. V was clipped by 1 base and J by 2 bases; unmatched bases: 2. Germline CDR1 and CDR2: LGHDT and YNNKEL (reference sequence). The chain's CDR3 is CASSQVGQTGNTIYF. CDR3 DNA sequence: TGTGCCAGCAGCCAAGTGGGACAGACTGGAAACACCATATATTTT.

The chain uses TRBV20-1 and TRBJ2-3; TRBD1 matches at 8 bases. V shed 5 bases, J shed 4 bases, and the junction held 2 bases outside the gene matches. Germline CDR1 is DFQATT and CDR2 is SNEGSKA (reference sequence). This CDR3 region has 12 residues. The CDR3 reads CSADRGADTQYF. The CDR3 coding sequence is TGCAGTGCTGACAGGGGCGCAGATACGCAGTATTTT.

In its sample, this clonotype was seen many times. The chain joins TRBV20-1 to TRBJ1-2; 8 positions match TRBD1. The CDR3 covers 13 residues. Trimming removed 5 bases from V and 5 bases from J; junction bases left unmatched: 7. Germline CDR1 DFQATT, CDR2 SNEGSKA (reference sequence). In nucleotides, the CDR3 is TGCAGTGCTGGACAGGGCCTAAGTTATGGCTACACCTTC. Its translation: CSAGQGLSYGYTF.

At least ten counts were recorded for this clonotype. This rearrangement joins TRBV4-1 to TRBJ2-5; D might be TRBD1 or TRBD2, each matching 5 bases. CDR1 MGHRA and CDR2 YSYEKL come from the germline V gene. Trimming cost V 3 bases and J 0 bases, with 17 bases left between them. CDR3 size: 17 residues. The CDR3 nucleotides read TGCGCCAGCAGCCACCCTACCCCGGGACGAGACCAAGAGACCCAGTACTTC. Protein: CASSHPTPGRDQETQYF.

Many counts were recorded for this clonotype. The chain is built from TRBV5-1 and TRBJ2-1; 8 bases line up with TRBD2. Germline V gene sequence: CDR1 SGHRS, CDR2 YFSETQ. CDR3 length equals 12 residues. V shed 6 bases, J shed 10 bases, and the junction held 6 bases outside the gene matches. The CDR3 sequence is CASTGGVKEQFF. The CDR3 DNA is TGCGCCAGCACCGGGGGGGTAAAGGAGCAGTTCTTC.

This clonotype was seen many times. This rearrangement joins TRBV20-1 to TRBJ2-1; TRBD2 might be the D (7 bases). Trimming shortened V by 0 bases and J by 6 bases, and 27 bases separated the two germline ends. The CDR3 runs to 19 residues. Germline assignment: CDR1 DFQATT and CDR2 SNEGSKA (reference sequence). CDR3 DNA: TGCAGTGCTAGAGATGGTAGGGGACTACAGGGTGGTCGGTCCAATGAGCAGTTCTTC. This sequence encodes CSARDGRGLQGGRSNEQFF.